This TCR beta chain is from a study of blood T cell repertoires in COVID-19. Study as a whole: The origin of the acute and convalescent COVID-19 samples was the United States, Italy and Spain. PBMCs, B-cell-depleted T cells, or T cells were the source of the cDNA or gDNA that made up the material.

Per the original methods: Estimates of nucleated cell counts were drawn from the amplification of reference gene primers. Profiling relied on immunoSEQ multiplex PCR, and the TCRdb table lists in-frame clones only, not all of them. D and trimming come from the DNA, and the V and J calls and clone size come from that table. The sample yields about 150,000 clones, 65% to 85% seen once. Germline lookup yields CDR1 MNHNS and CDR2 SASEGT. The CDR3 runs to 14 residues. V lost 3 bases, J lost 4 bases, and 12 bases lay in between. The source material was peripheral blood. The TCR comes from a woman older than 75 with acute or convalescent COVID-19. The chain has TRBV6-1 and TRBJ1-2; D remains unclear. The CDR3 nucleotides are TGTGCCAGCAGTGAGCTCTCGGTCGTCTATGGCTACACCTTC. Translation: CASSELSVVYGYTF.